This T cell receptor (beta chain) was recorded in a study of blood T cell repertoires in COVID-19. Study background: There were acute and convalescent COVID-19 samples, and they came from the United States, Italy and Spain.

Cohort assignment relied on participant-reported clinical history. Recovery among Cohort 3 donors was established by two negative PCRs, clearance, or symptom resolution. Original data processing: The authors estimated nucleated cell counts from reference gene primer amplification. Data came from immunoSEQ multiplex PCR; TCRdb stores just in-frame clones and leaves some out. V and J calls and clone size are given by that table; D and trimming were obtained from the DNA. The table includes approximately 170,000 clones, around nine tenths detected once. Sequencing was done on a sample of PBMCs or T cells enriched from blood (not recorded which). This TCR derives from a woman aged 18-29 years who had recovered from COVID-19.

In DNA, the CDR3 is TGTGCCAGCAGTTTAATTTCACGGGAGATCGCAGATACGCAGTATTTT. It yields the protein CASSLISREIADTQYF. This chain connects TRBV28 to TRBJ2-3, with D possibly being TRBD2 (6 bases). Germline CDR1 MDHEN, CDR2 SYDVKM. The CDR3 covers 16 residues. The V end was cut by 2 bases, the J end by 4 bases, with 16 bases between.